This TCR beta chain derives from a study of CXCR3-negative and CXCR3-positive naive CD8 T cells. CDR1 SQVTM and CDR2 ANQGSEA come from the germline V gene. The CDR3 runs to 14 residues. The TRB cDNA libraries were prepared by 5' RACE with UMI labels. Reprocessing the 5' RACE reads, TCRdb reports a single entry for every CDR3 protein and omits DNA. Seen in this sample are approximately 74,000 distinct CDR3 sequences; the ten most common clones hold about 1.4%. The source material was naive CXCR3- CD8+ T cells from blood. As for subset: CD45RO-CCR7+CD27+CD95- naive CD8+ T cells lacking CXCR3 (TNR3-). The genes are TRBV29-1 and TRBJ2-1; the TCRdb call, TRBD2, lacks DNA for checking. The receptor's source is a human donor in good health. Some clones in this sample may be carry-over from other donors' samples. CDR3 sequence reads: CSVVGLATYNEQFF.